The TCR beta chain under discussion was sequenced for a study of cytomegalovirus exposure and HLA in healthy donors. PCR involved 60 Vbeta and 13 Jbeta primers. TCRdb's table, derived via immunoSEQ multiplex PCR, lists solely in-frame clones and lacks some. The profile covers 74,000 or so clones, with roughly 76% appearing a single time and 7% to 7.5% taken by the ten largest. As regards this clone: As yet, its antigen is unknown.

CDR3 length: 15 amino acids. V dropped 4 bases and J dropped 2 bases, with 15 bases sitting between them. Germline loops: CDR1 SGHRS, CDR2 YFSETQ. Whole-study findings and limits: Highly shared variants forming one cluster were likely a sequencing artifact. An apparent linkage of common viral pathogens to several of the most significant clusters emerged in a later analysis.

The source material was PBMCs. The TCR comes from a woman between 35 and 50 years old in good health and CMV-seronegative. The J gene is TRBJ1-1, the V gene TRBV5-1; D unclear. As DNA, the CDR3 is TGCGCCAGCAGCCCCCGGGGAGCGGCCAACACTGAAGCTTTCTTT. This translates into CASSPRGAANTEAFF. Drawing the rest from reference TRBV5-1 and TRBJ1-1, the complete variable domain is KAGVTQTPRYLIKTRGQQVTLSCSPISGHRSVSWYQQTPGQGLQFLFEYFSETQRNKGNFPGRFSGRQFSNSRSEMNVSTLELGDSALYLCASSPRGAANTEAFFGQGTRLTVV.